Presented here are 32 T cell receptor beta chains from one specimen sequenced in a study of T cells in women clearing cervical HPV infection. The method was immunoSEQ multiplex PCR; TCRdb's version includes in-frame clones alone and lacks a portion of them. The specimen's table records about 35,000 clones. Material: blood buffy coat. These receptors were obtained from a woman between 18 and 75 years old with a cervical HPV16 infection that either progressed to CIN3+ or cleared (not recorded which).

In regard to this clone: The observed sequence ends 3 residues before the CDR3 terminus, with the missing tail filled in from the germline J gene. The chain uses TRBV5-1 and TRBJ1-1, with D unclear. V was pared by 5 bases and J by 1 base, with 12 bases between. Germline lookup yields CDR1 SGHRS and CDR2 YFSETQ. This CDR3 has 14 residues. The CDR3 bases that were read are TGCGCCAGCAGGGCAGGCCTGGGGAACACTGAA. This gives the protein CASRAGLGNTE. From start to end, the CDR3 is CASRAGLGNTEAFF. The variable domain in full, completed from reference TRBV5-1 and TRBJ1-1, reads KAGVTQTPRYLIKTRGQQVTLSCSPISGHRSVSWYQQTPGQGLQFLFEYFSETQRNKGNFPGRFSGRQFSNSRSEMNVSTLELGDSALYLCASRAGLGNTEAFFGQGTRLTVV.

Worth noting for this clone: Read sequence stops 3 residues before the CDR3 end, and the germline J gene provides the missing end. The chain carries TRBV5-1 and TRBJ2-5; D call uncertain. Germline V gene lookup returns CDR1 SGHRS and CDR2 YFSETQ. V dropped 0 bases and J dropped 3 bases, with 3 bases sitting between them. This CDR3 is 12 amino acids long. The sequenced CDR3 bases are TGCGCCAGCAGCTTGGCTGAAGAGACC. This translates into CASSLAEET. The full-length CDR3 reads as CASSLAEETQYF.

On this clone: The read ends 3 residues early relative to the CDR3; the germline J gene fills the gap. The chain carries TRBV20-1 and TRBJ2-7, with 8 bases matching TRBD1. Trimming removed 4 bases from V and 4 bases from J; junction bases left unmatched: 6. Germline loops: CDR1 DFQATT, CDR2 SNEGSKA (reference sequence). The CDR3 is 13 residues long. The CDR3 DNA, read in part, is TGCAGTGCTATCGGACAGGGAGGTTACGAG. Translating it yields CSAIGQGGYE. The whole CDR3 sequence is CSAIGQGGYEQYF.

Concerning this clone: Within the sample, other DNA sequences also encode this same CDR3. The CDR3 sequence is CATRTGSFAAAGNTIYF. Incomplete CDR3 DNA: TGTGCCACCCGGACAGGGTCTTTCGCAGCAGCTGGAAACACC. V is TRBV19 and J is TRBJ1-3; 8 nucleotides agree with TRBD1. The read terminates 3 residues ahead of where the CDR3 ends, so the germline J gene completes it. J was trimmed by 2 bases and V by 10 bases; bases with no gene match: 16. The germline V gene encodes CDR1 LNHDA and CDR2 SQIVND (reference sequence). The CDR3 loop spans 17 amino acids.

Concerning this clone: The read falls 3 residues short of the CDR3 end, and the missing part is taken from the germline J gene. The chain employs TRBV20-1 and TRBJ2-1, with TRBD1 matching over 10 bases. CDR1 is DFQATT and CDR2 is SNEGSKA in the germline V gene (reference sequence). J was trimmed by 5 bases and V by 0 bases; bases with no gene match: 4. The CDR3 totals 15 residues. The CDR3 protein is CSARDSGQGNNEQFF. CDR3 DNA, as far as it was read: TGCAGTGCTAGAGATTCGGGACAGGGGAACAATGAG.

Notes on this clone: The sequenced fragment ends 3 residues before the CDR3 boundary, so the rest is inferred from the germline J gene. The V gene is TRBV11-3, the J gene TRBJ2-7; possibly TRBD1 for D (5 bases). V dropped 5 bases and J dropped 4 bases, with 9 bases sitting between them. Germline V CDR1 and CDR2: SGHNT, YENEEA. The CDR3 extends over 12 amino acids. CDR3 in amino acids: CASSLGAYEQYF. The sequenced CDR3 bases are TGTGCCAGCAGCCTAGGGGCATACGAG. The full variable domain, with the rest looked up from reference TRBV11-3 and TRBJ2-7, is EAGVVQSPRYKIIEKKQPVAFWCNPISGHNTLYWYLQNLGQGPELLIRYENEEAVDDSQLPKDRFSAERLKGVDSTLKIQPAELGDSAVYLCASSLGAYEQYFGPGTRLTVT.

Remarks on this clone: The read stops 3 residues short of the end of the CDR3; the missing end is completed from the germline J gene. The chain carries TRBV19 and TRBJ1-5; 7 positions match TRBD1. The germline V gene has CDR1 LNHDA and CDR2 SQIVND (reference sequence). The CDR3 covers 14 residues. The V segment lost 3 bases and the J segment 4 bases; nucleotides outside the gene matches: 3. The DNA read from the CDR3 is TGTGCCAGTAGTATTCGACAGGGTAATCAGCCC. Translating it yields CASSIRQGNQP. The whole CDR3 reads CASSIRQGNQPQHF.

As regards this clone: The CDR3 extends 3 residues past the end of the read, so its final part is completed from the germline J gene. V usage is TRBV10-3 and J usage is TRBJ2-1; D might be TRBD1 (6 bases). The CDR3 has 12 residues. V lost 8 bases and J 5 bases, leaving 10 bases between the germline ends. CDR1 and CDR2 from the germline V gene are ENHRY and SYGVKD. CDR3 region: CAIGQINNEQFF. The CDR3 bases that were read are TGTGCCATCGGACAGATCAACAATGAG.

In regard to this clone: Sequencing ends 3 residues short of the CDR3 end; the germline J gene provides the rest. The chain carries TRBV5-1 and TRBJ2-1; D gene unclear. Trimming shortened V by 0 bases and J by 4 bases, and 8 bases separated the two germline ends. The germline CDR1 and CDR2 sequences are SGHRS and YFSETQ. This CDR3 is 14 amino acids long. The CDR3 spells CASSLGGLYNEQFF. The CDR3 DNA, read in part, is TGCGCCAGCAGCTTGGGTGGCCTGTACAATGAG.

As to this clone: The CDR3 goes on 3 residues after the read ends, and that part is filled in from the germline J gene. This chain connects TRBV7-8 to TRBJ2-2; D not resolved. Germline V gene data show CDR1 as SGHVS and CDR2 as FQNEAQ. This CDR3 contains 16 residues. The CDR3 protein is CASSLARVPTNEKLFF. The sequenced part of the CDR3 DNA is TGTGCCAGCAGCTTAGCTCGGGTCCCAACTAATGAAAAG. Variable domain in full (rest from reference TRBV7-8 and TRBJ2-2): GAGVSQSPRYKVAKRGQDVALRCDPISGHVSLFWYQQALGQGPEFLTYFQNEAQLDKSGLPSDRFFAERPEGSVSTLKIQRTQQEDSAVYLCASSLARVPTNEKLFFGEGSRLTVL.

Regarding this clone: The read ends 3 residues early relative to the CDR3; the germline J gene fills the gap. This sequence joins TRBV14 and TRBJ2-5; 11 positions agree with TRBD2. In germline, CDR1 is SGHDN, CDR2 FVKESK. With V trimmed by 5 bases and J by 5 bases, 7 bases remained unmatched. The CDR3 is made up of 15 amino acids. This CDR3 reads CASSLRLAGGETQYF. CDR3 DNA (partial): TGTGCCAGCAGCTTGCGGTTAGCGGGAGGGGAGACC.

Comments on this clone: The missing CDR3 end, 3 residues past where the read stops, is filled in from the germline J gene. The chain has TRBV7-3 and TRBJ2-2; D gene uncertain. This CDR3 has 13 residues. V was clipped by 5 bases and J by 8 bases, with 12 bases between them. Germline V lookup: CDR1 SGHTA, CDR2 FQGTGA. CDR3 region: CASSPVVAGELFF. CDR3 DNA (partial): TGTGCCAGCAGCCCGGTAGTCGCGGGGGAG.

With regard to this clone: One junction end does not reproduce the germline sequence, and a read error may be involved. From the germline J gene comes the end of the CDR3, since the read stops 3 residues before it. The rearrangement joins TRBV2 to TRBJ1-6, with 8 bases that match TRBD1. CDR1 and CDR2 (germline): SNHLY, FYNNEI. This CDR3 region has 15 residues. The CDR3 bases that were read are TGTGCCAACAGTGAACAGGGGGTGAGGAATTCACCC. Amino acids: CANSEQGVRNSP. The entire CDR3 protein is CANSEQGVRNSPLHF.

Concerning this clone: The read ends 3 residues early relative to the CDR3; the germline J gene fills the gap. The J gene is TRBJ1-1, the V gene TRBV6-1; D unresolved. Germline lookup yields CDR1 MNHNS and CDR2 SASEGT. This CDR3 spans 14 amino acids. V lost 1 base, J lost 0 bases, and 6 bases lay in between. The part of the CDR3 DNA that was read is TGTGCCAGCAGTGAAGACAGACTGAACACTGAA. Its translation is CASSEDRLNTE. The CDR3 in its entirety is CASSEDRLNTEAFF.

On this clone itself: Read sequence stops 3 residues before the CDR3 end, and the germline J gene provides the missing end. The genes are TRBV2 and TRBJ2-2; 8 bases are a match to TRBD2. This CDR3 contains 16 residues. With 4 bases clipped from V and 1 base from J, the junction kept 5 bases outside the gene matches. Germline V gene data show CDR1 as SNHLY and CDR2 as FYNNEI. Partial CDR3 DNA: TGTGCCAGCAGTGTCGAAACTAGCGGGAACACCGGGGAG. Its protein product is CASSVETSGNTGE. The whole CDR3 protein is CASSVETSGNTGELFF.

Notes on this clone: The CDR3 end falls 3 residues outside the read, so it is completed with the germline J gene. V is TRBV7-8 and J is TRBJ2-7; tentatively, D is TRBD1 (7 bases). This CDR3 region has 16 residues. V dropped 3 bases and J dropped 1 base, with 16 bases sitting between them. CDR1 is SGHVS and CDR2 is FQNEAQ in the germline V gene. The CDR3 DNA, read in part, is TGTGCCAGCAGCTTCCCCAGGCAGGGGGGATCCTACGAG. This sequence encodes CASSFPRQGGSYE. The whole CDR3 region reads CASSFPRQGGSYEQYF.

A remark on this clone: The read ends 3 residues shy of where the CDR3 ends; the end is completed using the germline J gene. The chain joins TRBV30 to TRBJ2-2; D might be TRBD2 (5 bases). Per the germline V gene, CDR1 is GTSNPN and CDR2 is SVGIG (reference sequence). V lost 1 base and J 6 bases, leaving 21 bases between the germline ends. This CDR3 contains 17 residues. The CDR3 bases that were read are TGTGCCTGGAGTGACCCCCTCAGCGGACCTGGGCCCGGGGAG. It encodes CAWSDPLSGPGPGE. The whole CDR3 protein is CAWSDPLSGPGPGELFF.

CDR3 residues: CASSMGQGNEKLFF. The sequenced CDR3 bases are TGTGCCAGTAGTATGGGACAGGGAAATGAAAAA. The chain combines TRBV19 with TRBJ1-4; 9 bases are shared with TRBD1. With the read ending 3 residues before the CDR3 end, the germline J gene is used to fill in that end. V shed 3 bases and J 5 bases; nucleotides not matched to a gene: 1. The germline V gene encodes CDR1 LNHDA and CDR2 SQIVND (reference sequence). This CDR3 contains 14 residues.

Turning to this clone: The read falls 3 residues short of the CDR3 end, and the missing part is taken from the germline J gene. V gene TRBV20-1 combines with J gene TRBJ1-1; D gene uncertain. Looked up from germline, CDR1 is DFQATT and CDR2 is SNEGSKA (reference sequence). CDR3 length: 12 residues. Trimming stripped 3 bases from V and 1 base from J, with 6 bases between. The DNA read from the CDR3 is TGCAGTGCTAGCAACACGAACACTGAA. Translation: CSASNTNTE. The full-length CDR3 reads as CSASNTNTEAFF.

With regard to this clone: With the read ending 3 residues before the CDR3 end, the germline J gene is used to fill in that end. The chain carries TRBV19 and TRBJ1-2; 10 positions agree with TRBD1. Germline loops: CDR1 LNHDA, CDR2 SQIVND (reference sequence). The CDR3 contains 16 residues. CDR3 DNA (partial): TGTGCCAGTAGTAACCCAGGACAGGGGGGTCGATACGAC. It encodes CASSNPGQGGRYD. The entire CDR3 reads CASSNPGQGGRYDYTF. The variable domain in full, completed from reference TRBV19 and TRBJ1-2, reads DGGITQSPKYLFRKEGQNVTLSCEQNLNHDAMYWYRQDPGQGLRLIYYSQIVNDFQKGDIAEGYSVSREKKESFPLTVTSAQKNPTAFYLCASSNPGQGGRYDYTFGSGTRLTVV.

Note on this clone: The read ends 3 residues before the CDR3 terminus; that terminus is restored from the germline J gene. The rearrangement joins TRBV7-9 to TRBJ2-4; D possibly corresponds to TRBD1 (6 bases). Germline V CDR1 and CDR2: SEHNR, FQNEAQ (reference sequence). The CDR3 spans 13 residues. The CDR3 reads CASSFDRNYGQYF. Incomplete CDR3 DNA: TGTGCCAGCAGCTTTGACAGGAACTATGGT.

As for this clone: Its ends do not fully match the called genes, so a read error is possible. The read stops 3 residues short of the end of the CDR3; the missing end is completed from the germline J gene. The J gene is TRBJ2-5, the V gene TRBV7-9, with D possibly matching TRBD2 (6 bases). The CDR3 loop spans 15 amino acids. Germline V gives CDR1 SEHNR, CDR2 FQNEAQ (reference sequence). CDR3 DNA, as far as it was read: TGTGCCAGCACCCCGGGGGAGTACGCACAAGATACC. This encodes CASTPGEYAQDT. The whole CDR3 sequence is CASTPGEYAQDTQYF.

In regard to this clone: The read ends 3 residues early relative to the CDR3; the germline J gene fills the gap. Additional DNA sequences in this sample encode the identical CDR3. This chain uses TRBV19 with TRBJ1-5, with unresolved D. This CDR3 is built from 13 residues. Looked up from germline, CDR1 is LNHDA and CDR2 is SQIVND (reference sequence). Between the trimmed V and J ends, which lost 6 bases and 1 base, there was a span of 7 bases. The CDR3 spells CASSTVSNQPQHF. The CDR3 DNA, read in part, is TGTGCCAGTAGCACGGTGAGCAATCAGCCC.

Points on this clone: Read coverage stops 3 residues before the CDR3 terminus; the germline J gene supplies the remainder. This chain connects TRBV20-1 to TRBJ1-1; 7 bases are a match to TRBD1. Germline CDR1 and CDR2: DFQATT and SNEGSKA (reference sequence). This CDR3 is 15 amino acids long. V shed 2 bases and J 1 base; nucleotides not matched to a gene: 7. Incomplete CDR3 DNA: TGCAGTGCTAGAAACCCCGGGACAGCGAACACTGAA. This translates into CSARNPGTANTE. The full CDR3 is CSARNPGTANTEAFF.

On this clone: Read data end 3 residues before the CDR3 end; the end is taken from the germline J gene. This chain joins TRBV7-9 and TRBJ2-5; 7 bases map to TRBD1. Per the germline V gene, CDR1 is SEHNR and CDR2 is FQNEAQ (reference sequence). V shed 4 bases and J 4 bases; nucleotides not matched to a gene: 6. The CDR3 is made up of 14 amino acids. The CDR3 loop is CASSSTGAGETQYF. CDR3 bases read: TGTGCCAGCAGCTCAACAGGGGCCGGAGAGACC. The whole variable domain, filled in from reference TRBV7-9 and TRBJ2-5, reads DTGVSQNPRHKITKRGQNVTFRCDPISEHNRLYWYRQTLGQGPEFLTYFQNEAQLEKSRLLSDRFSAERPKGSFSTLEIQRTEQGDSAMYLCASSSTGAGETQYFGPGTRLLVL.

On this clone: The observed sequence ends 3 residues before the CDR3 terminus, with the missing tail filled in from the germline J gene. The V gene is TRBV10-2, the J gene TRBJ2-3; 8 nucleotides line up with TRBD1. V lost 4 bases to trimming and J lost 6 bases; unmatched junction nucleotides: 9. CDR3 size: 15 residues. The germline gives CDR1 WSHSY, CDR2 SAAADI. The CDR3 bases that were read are TGCGCCAGCAGTGGAGAGGGACAGGAATGGGATACG. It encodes CASSGEGQEWDT. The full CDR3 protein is CASSGEGQEWDTQYF.

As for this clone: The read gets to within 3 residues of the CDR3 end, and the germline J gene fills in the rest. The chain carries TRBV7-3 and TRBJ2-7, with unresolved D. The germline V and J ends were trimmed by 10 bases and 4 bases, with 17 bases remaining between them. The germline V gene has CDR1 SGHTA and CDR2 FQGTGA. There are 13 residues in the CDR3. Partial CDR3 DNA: TGTGCCACCCCGCGAAGGGTCGTTTACGAG. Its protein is CATPRRVVYE. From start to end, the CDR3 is CATPRRVVYEQYF. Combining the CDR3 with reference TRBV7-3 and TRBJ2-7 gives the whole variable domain GAGVSQTPSNKVTEKGKYVELRCDPISGHTALYWYRQSLGQGPEFLIYFQGTGAADDSGLPNDRFFAVRPEGSVSTLKIQRTERGDSAVYLCATPRRVVYEQYFGPGTRLTVT.

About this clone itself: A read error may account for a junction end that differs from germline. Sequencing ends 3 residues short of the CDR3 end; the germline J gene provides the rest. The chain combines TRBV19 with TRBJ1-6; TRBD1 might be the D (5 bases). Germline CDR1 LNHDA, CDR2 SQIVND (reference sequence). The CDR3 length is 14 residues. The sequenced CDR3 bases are TGTGCCAGTGGTATCGGGGGGTCCAATTCACCC. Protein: CASGIGGSNSP. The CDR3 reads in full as CASGIGGSNSPLHF. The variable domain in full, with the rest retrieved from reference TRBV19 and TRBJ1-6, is DGGITQSPKYLFRKEGQNVTLSCEQNLNHDAMYWYRQDPGQGLRLIYYSQIVNDFQKGDIAEGYSVSREKKESFPLTVTSAQKNPTAFYLCASGIGGSNSPLHFGNGTRLTVT.

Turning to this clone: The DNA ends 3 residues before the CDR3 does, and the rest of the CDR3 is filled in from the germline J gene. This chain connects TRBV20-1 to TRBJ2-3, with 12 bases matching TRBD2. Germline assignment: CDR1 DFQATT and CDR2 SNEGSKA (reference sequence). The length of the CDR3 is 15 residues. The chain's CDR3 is CSARASGGDLVAQYF. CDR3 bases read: TGCAGTGCTAGGGCTAGCGGGGGGGACCTCGTGGCG.

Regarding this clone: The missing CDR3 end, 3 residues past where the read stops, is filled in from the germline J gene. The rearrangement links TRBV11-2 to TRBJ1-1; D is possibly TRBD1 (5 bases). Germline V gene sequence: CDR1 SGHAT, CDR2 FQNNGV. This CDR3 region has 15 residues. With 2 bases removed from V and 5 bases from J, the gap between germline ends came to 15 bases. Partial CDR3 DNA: TGTGCCAGCAGCTTATTCGTCCAGGGCGGAACTGAA. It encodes CASSLFVQGGTE. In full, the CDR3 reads CASSLFVQGGTEAFF.

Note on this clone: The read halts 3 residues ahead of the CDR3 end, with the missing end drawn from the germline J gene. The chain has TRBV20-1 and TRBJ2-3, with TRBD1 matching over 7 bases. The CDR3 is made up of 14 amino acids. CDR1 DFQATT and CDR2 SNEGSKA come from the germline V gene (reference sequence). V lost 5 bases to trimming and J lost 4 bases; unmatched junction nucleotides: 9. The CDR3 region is CSAPKTGEPDTQYF. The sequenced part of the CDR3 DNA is TGCAGTGCTCCTAAAACAGGGGAGCCAGATACG.

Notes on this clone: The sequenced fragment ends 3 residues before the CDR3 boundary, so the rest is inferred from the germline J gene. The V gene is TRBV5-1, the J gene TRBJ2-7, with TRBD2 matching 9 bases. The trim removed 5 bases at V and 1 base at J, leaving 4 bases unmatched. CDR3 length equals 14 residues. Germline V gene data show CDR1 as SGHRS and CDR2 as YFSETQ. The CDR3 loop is CASSMLAGSYEQYF. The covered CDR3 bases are TGCGCCAGCAGTATGCTAGCGGGATCCTACGAG.